This T cell receptor beta chain was found in a study of cytomegalovirus exposure and HLA in healthy donors. Overall study results and limits: Beyond CMV serostatus, there was no information to go on about immune exposure. Cytomegalovirus association was assigned to around 150 TCR beta chains.

PCR was performed using 60 Vbeta and 13 Jbeta primers. Clones were read by immunoSEQ multiplex PCR, and TCRdb kept only the in-frame ones, dropping some. In the table there are 130,000 or so clones, more than 60% of which are singletons. In the case of this clone: Its antigen is as yet unknown.

The V gene lost 4 bases and the J gene lost 4 bases, with 14 bases spanning the gap. The CDR3 length is 14 residues. Germline CDR1 SGHTA, CDR2 FQGNSA. The TCR originated in a woman aged 40 to 50 in good health and CMV-seropositive. Sequences were obtained from PBMCs. The gene calls are TRBV7-2 and TRBJ2-7; TRBD1 might be the D (6 bases). CDR3: CASSSSRDIYEQYF. CDR3 DNA: TGTGCCAGCAGCTCGTCCCGGGACATTTACGAGCAGTACTTC. The entire variable domain, with the rest obtained from reference TRBV7-2 and TRBJ2-7, is as follows: GAGVSQSPSNKVTEKGKDVELRCDPISGHTALYWYRQSLGQGLEFLIYFQGNSAPDKSGLPSDRFSAERTGGSVSTLTIQRTQQEDSAVYLCASSSSRDIYEQYFGPGTRLTVT.